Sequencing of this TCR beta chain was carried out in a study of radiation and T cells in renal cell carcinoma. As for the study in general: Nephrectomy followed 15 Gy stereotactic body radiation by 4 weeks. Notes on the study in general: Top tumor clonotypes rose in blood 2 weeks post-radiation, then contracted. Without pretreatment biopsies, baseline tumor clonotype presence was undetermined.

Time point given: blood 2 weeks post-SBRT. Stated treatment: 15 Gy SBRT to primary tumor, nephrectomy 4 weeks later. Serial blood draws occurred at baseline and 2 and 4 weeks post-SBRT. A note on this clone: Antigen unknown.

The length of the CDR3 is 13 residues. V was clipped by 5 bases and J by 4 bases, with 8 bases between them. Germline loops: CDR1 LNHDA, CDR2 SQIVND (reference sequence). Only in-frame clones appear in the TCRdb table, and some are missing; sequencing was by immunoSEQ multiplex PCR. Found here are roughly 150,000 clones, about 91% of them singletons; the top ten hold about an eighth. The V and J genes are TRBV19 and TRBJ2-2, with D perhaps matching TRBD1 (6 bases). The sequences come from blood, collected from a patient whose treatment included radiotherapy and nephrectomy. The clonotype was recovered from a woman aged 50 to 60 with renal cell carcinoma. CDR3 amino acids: CASSWTATGELFF. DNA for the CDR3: TGTGCCAGTAGTTGGACAGCCACCGGGGAGCTGTTTTTT.